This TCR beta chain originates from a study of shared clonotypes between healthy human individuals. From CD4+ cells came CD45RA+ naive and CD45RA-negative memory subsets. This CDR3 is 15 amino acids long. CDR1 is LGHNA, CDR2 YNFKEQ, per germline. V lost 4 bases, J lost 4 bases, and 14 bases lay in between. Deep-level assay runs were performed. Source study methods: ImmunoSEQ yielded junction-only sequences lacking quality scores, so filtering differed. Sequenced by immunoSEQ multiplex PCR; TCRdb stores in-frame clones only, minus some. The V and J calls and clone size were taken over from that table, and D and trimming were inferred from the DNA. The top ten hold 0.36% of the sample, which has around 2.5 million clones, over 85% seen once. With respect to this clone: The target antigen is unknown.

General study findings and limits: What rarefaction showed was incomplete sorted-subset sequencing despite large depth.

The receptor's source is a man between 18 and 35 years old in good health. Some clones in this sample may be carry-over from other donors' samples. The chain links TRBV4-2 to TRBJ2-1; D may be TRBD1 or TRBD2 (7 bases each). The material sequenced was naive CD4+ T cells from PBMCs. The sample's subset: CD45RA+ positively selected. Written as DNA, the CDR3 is TGTGCCAGCAGCCCAGGGGGAGCGGGATACAATGAGCAGTTCTTC. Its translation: CASSPGGAGYNEQFF.